The sequence of this TCR beta chain was determined in a study of a mutant IDH1 vaccine in newly diagnosed glioma (dated by TCRdb to about 2021). Background on the whole study: Vaccination started 4-6 weeks after radiotherapy alone, or was given together with temozolomide cycles in the groups whose treatment included chemotherapy. The approximately 33 treated patients were approximately 62% male and around 40% female, with a mean age of roughly 40 years. Visit V12 was the week-35 safety follow-up and visit V13 was the week-47 end of study. Longitudinal TCRB deep sequencing was performed for 20 to 25 treated patients wherever samples were available for exploratory analyses. Peripheral blood samples were drawn at six visits, namely V03 (baseline), V05, V07, V10, V12 and V13. Prior to enrollment, patients had been given standard therapy consisting of radiotherapy alone, temozolomide alone, or radiochemotherapy with temozolomide, with the combination given to most patients. Broader findings and caveats from the paper: Vaccine-induced immune responses across multiple MHC alleles were detected in approximately 94% of patients. The authors stated that sample limitations prevented analyses of patient blood samples from being reproduced. Changes in the top peripheral T cell clonotypes picked up by TCRB sequencing did not appear to be linked to pseudoprogression. Availability determined which PBMC samples were chosen for TCRB deep sequencing.

This sample's time point label indicates: week 47, end of study. Every vaccine dose consisted of 300 ug of a 20-mer mutant IDH1 peptide in Montanide, administered subcutaneously together with topical imiquimod. Patients received eight vaccinations in weeks 1, 3, 5, 7, 11, 15, 19 and 23, corresponding to visits V03 through V10. Newly diagnosed WHO grade 3 or 4 IDH1-mutant astrocytomas showing loss of nuclear ATRX were present in the donors. The samples were drawn from NOA16, a multicentre, single-arm, open-label phase I trial in Germany that tested a mutant IDH1 peptide vaccine in humans for the first time. Genomic DNA for TCRB sequencing was extracted from EDTA blood using the DNeasy Blood and Tissue Kit. The germline ends are 11 bases apart after V is trimmed by 1 base and J by 2 bases. Taken from the germline V gene, the CDR1 and CDR2 loops are SGHRS and YFSETQ. CDR3 length: 15 amino acids, cysteine to phenylalanine. The CDR3 DNA has 45 bases and is translated from base 1.

Comment on this clone: Which antigen it targets is not known. No much larger clonotype is one base removed from it; base qualities were not supplied.

The library was built by means of the immunoSEQ multiplex PCR assay. The hsTCRB Kit was used according to the manufacturer's protocol to amplify rearranged TCR beta chain sequences. TCRB libraries were sequenced on an Illumina MiSeq. Per the authors' processing: The kit vendor's proprietary platform handled demultiplexing, trimming and gene mapping. Entries here come from immuneACCESS through TCRdb and include only in-frame sequences with V and J called. Some clones fail to appear in such tables; in the studies checked, an unresolved V gene covers under half of the shortfall, and the cause of the remainder is unknown. D and trimming were read from the DNA, whereas the V and J calls and clone size are those reported in that table. Here the sample has 30,000 to 35,000 clones; about nine tenths occur a single time. About 2.2% of the sample rests with the top ten.

The source was PBMCs, collected from a glioma patient whose treatment included an IDH1 peptide vaccine. The clonotype originates from a man between 35 and 55 years old with glioma. Recombination linked TRBV5-1 to TRBJ2-3; TRBD2 is perhaps the D gene, given 5 matching bases. Read as DNA, the sequence is TGCGCCAGCAGCTTGCAAAGCGGCTCCACAGATACGCAGTATTTT. It translates to CASSLQSGSTDTQYF.